The source of this TCR beta chain is a study of identical twins. Regarding the study as a whole: Abundant cord blood beta clonotypes carried fewer insertions; memory repertoires showed none.

Addition of a universal primer site occurred through template switching, and cDNA carried unique molecular identifiers. In TCRdb, the 5' RACE reads were re-called with MiXCR into one record per CDR3 protein. The data show under 450,000 distinct CDR3 sequences, around 20% seen once. The CDR3 has 13 amino acids. With 6 bases removed from V and 5 bases from J, the gap between germline ends came to 13 bases. This clonotype was counted between two and nine times. Its antigen is currently unknown. Sequencing input: naive T cells sorted from blood. The V call is TRBV12-3 or TRBV12-4, the J call TRBJ1-1; tentatively, D is TRBD1 (5 bases). This receptor was obtained from a man aged 50 to 59 in good health. CDR3 DNA sequence: TGTGCCAGCAGAACCCAGGGACGGACTGAAGCTTTCTTT. It specifies CASRTQGRTEAFF.